There are a few counts of the clone carrying this T cell receptor beta chain. The antigen is not known. Expressed TCRB transcripts were sequenced, since all the RNA that had been isolated was reverse transcribed. The table came from immunoSEQ multiplex PCR; TCRdb's copy has only in-frame clones and leaves some out. The sample lists roughly 150,000 clones; 10% were seen once. This sample is drawn from a study of beta chain features in type 1 diabetes. Study results and limitations: All four CD4+ subsets of Type 1 diabetes patients contained TCRB CDR3s that were moderately but significantly shorter.

The receptor was isolated from a man aged 30 to 39 with type 1 diabetes. The sequenced sample consisted of central memory CD4+ T cells from blood.

CDR3 residues: CASSLPPGGGSGANVLTF. CDR3 DNA: TGTGCCAGCAGCCTCCCGCCGGGGGGGGGTTCTGGGGCCAACGTCCTGACTTTC. This chain uses TRBV5-4 with TRBJ2-6; 8 positions agree with TRBD2. This CDR3 spans 18 amino acids. The ends lost 4 bases at V and 1 base at J; junction bases unmatched: 10. Germline V gives CDR1 SGHNT, CDR2 YYREEE (reference sequence).